Described below is a single TCR beta chain sequence and its context. The antigen is unknown. The sample is drawn from a study of T cell responses to AZD1222 COVID-19 vaccine. V shed 9 bases, J shed 8 bases, and the junction held 5 bases outside the gene matches. The germline CDR1 and CDR2 sequences are SNHLY and FYNNEI. This CDR3 is 12 amino acids long. General study results and limits: Sampled repertoires all dated from after the peak T cell response. In a largely white British group with more females than males, clonal diversity was possibly underestimated. Reportedly, nearly half of unique spike TCRs recognized epitopes outside B.1.351/B.1.1.7 mutations. Only a handful of AZD1222 recipients were seropositive at baseline.

Data came from immunoSEQ multiplex PCR; TCRdb stores just in-frame clones and leaves some out. The profile shows roughly 45,000 clones, approximately 88% of them singletons. The starting material was peripheral blood, obtained 28 days after the second AZD1222 dose. J is TRBJ2-7 and V is TRBV2; TRBD2 agrees at 12 bases. This TCR derives from an adult who received the AZD1222 COVID-19 vaccine. DNA for the CDR3: TGTGCCAGTCGGACTAGCGGGGCTCAGCAGTACTTC. This sequence encodes CASRTSGAQQYF.